One and the same sample provided the 2 T cell receptor beta chains below, sequenced in a study of T cell responses to AZD1222 COVID-19 vaccine. The repertoire was sequenced with immunoSEQ multiplex PCR; TCRdb's copy has only in-frame clones and lacks some. This sample has some 100,000 clones, with 85% to 90% found just once. Sequencing used peripheral blood, obtained on day 0 of AZD1222 vaccination. These receptors were collected from an adult in good health.

In this sample, this clone turned up once. The V gene is TRBV7-2, the J gene TRBJ1-1, with TRBD1 matching over 9 bases. The CDR3 runs to 15 residues. From germline, CDR1 is SGHTA and CDR2 FQGNSA. J was trimmed by 1 base and V by 5 bases; bases with no gene match: 5. As DNA, the CDR3 is TGTGCCAGCAGCACACAGGGGGCCTCGAACACTGAAGCTTTCTTT. Protein: CASSTQGASNTEAFF. The full variable domain, rest sourced from reference TRBV7-2 and TRBJ1-1, is GAGVSQSPSNKVTEKGKDVELRCDPISGHTALYWYRQSLGQGLEFLIYFQGNSAPDKSGLPSDRFSAERTGGSVSTLTIQRTQQEDSAVYLCASSTQGASNTEAFFGQGTRLTVV.

The chain links TRBV9 to TRBJ2-1; TRBD2 agrees at 8 bases. Germline V lookup: CDR1 SGDLS, CDR2 YYNGEE. Trimming removed 0 bases from V and 6 bases from J; junction bases left unmatched: 11. The CDR3 runs 17 residues. The CDR3 nucleotides read TGTGCCAGCAGCGTAGCTCAAGGCGGGAGGAGGTTCAATGAGCAGTTCTTC. Protein product: CASSVAQGGRRFNEQFF.